A selection of T cell receptor beta chains follows, all from one sample in a study of response to subunit inactivated influenza vaccine. TCRdb called the RT-PCR reads again in MiXCR, with one record for every CDR3 protein. The table shows more than 500,000 distinct CDR3 sequences, with approximately 10% occurring only once. These same records also appear under a second study, on T cells expressing NK-cell markers.

The sequencing used PBMCs from blood, collected on the day of vaccination. Receptors originate from a man in his fifties who received an inactivated influenza vaccine. CDR3s include the opening cysteine and the closing phenylalanine or tryptophan. A D gene is named only where the DNA matches it firmly. Clone size, where shown, is once, few, many, or a class for clones that have expanded.

size	D	V	J	CDR3	DNA
few	TRBD2	TRBV5-1	TRBJ2-2	CASSLAPGLAPRELFF	TGCGCCAGCAGCTTGGCTCCGGGACTAGCACCCAGGGAGCTGTTTTTT
few	TRBD1	TRBV20-1	TRBJ1-2	CSATTGGDGYTF	TGCAGTGCCACCACAGGGGGCGATGGCTACACCTTC
.	.	TRBV3-1	TRBJ2-2	CASSRGSGTGELFF	TGTGCCAGCAGCCGGGGCTCGGGAACTGGGGAGCTGTTTTTT
many	TRBD2	TRBV14	TRBJ2-1	CASSQVTSDEQFF	TGTGCCAGCAGCCAAGTGACTAGCGATGAGCAGTTCTTC
many	.	TRBV27	TRBJ2-5	CASSPVAPTETQYF	TGTGCCAGCAGCCCCGTCGCCCCAACAGAGACCCAGTACTTC
many	.	TRBV12-3/TRBV12-4	TRBJ1-5	CASSFGQPQHF	TGTGCCAGCAGTTTTGGGCAGCCCCAGCATTTT
many	.	TRBV12-3/TRBV12-4	TRBJ2-5	CASSELETQYF	TGTGCCAGCAGTGAATTGGAGACCCAGTACTTC
few	.	TRBV7-2	TRBJ2-3	CASSLARSASTDTQYF	TGTGCCAGCAGCTTAGCGCGGAGCGCTAGCACAGATACGCAGTATTTT
.	.	TRBV5-1	TRBJ2-2	CASSPLTSTETGELFF	TGCGCCAGCAGCCCCCTGACCTCAACGGAAACCGGGGAGCTGTTTTTT
.	.	TRBV5-6	TRBJ2-3	CASSTYRGDTQYF	TGTGCCAGCAGCACATACCGGGGGGATACGCAGTATTTT
many	.	TRBV10-3	TRBJ2-2	CAIAGMGNPNTGELFF	TGTGCCATAGCCGGGATGGGGAACCCGAACACCGGGGAGCTGTTTTTT
few	.	TRBV6-2/TRBV6-3	TRBJ1-1	CASVLFTEAFF	TGTGCCAGCGTACTTTTCACTGAAGCTTTCTTT
many	.	TRBV29-1	TRBJ2-2	CSVLAGASTGELFF	TGCAGCGTTCTCGCGGGGGCATCCACCGGGGAGCTGTTTTTT
few	.	TRBV12-3/TRBV12-4	TRBJ2-1	CASSSSSPGFRSYNEQFF	TGTGCCAGCAGTTCAAGCTCCCCCGGGTTTCGCTCCTACAATGAGCAGTTCTTC
many	TRBD1	TRBV4-1	TRBJ1-1	CASSQERGLRSEAFF	TGCGCCAGCAGCCAAGAAAGGGGGCTTCGTTCTGAAGCTTTCTTT
.	.	TRBV10-3	TRBJ1-2	CAIRDDRQSGGYTF	TGTGCCATCAGAGACGACAGGCAAAGTGGCGGCTACACCTTC
.	.	TRBV5-1	TRBJ2-1	CASSPSGLSLNNEQFF	TGCGCCAGCAGCCCCTCGGGACTGAGCCTTAACAATGAGCAGTTCTTC
.	.	TRBV13	TRBJ2-1	CASSLESRLAGYNEQFF	TGTGCCAGCAGCTTAGAGAGTAGGCTAGCTGGCTACAATGAGCAGTTCTTC
many	.	TRBV4-2	TRBJ2-2	CASSHHWAVNTGELFF	TGTGCCAGCAGCCACCATTGGGCGGTAAACACCGGGGAGCTGTTTTTT
few	TRBD2	TRBV5-1	TRBJ2-2	CASSLGFGLAGPGELFF	TGCGCCAGCAGCTTGGGGTTCGGACTAGCGGGACCCGGGGAGCTGTTTTTT
few	.	TRBV4-1	TRBJ2-2	CASSARANTGELFF	TGCGCCAGCAGCGCCAGGGCGAACACCGGGGAGCTGTTTTTT
few	.	TRBV20-1	TRBJ2-7	CSASLQPTYEQYF	TGCAGTGCTAGTTTACAGCCAACCTACGAGCAGTACTTC
many	TRBD1	TRBV20-1	TRBJ2-5	CSASSGLRGPQETQYF	TGCAGTGCTAGTAGTGGTCTCAGGGGGCCACAAGAGACCCAGTACTTC
few	TRBD2	TRBV20-1	TRBJ2-3	CSAGLASWTSTDTQYF	TGCAGTGCGGGACTAGCGAGTTGGACTAGCACAGATACGCAGTATTTT
many	.	TRBV29-1	TRBJ2-7	CSVDVGGYEQYF	TGCAGCGTTGACGTTGGGGGCTACGAGCAGTACTTC
few	TRBD2	TRBV12-3/TRBV12-4	TRBJ2-1	CASSSSWRAGGSLRSYNEQFF	TGTGCCAGCAGTTCAAGTTGGCGAGCGGGGGGGTCCCTAAGGTCCTACAATGAGCAGTTCTTC
few	.	TRBV20-1	TRBJ2-7	CSATTPPNYEQYF	TGCAGTGCCACGACCCCTCCCAACTACGAGCAGTACTTC
few	.	TRBV6-2/TRBV6-3	TRBJ2-3	CASSYAGGEDTQYF	TGTGCCAGCAGTTACGCAGGGGGGGAGGATACGCAGTATTTT
.	TRBD2	TRBV19	TRBJ2-4	CASSIGGGVNIQYF	TGTGCCAGTAGTATCGGCGGGGGAGTGAACATTCAGTACTTC